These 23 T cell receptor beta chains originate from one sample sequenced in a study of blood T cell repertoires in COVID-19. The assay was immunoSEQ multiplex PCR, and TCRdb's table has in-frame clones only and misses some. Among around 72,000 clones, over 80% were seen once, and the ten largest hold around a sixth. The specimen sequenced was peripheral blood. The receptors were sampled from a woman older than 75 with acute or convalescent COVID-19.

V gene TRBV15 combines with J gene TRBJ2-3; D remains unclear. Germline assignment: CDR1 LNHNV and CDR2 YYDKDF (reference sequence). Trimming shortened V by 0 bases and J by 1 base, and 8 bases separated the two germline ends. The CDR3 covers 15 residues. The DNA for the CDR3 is TGTGCCACCAGCAGAGAACAGTCGGGCACAGATACGCAGTATTTT. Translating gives CATSREQSGTDTQYF.

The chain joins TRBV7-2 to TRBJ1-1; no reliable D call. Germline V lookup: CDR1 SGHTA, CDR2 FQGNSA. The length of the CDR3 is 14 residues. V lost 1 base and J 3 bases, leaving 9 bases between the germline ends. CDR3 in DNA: TGTGCCAGCAGCTTAGGACGGAGGGACACTGAAGCTTTCTTT. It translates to CASSLGRRDTEAFF.

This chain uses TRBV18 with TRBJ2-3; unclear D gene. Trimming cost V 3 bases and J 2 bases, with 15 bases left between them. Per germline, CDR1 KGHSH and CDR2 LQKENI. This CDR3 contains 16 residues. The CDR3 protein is CASSPLGFGDTDTQYF. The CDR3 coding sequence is TGTGCCAGCTCACCCCTAGGATTCGGAGACACAGATACGCAGTATTTT.

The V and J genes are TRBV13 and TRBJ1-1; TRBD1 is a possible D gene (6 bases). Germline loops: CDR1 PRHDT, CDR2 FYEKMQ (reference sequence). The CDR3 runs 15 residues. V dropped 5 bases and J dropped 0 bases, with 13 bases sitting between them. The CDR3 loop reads CASSNKGVLNTEAFF. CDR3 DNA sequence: TGTGCCAGCAGCAATAAGGGGGTCTTGAACACTGAAGCTTTCTTT.

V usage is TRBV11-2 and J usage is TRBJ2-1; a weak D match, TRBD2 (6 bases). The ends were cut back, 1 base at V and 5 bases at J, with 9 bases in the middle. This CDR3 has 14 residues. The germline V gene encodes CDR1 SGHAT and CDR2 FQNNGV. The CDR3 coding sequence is TGTGCCAGCAGCTTAGCACTAGCAGACAATGAGCAGTTCTTC. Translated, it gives CASSLALADNEQFF. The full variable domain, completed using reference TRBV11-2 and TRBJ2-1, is EAGVAQSPRYKIIEKRQSVAFWCNPISGHATLYWYQQILGQGPKLLIQFQNNGVVDDSQLPKDRFSAERLKGVDSTLKIQPAKLEDSAVYLCASSLALADNEQFFGPGTRLTVL.

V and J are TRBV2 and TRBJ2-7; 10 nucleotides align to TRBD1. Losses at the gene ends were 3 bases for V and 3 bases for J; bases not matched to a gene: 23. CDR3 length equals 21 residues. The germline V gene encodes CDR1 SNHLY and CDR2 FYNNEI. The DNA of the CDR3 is TGTGCCAGCAGTGACCACCTGCTTAGAGCACGACAGGGGGCGGGCTACTACGAGCAGTACTTC. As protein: CASSDHLLRARQGAGYYEQYF.

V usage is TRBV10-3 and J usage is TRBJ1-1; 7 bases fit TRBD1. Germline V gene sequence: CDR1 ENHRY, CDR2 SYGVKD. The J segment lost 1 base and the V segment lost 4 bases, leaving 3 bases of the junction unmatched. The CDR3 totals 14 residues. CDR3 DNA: TGTGCCATCAGTGGAGACAGGGCGAACACTGAAGCTTTCTTT. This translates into CAISGDRANTEAFF.

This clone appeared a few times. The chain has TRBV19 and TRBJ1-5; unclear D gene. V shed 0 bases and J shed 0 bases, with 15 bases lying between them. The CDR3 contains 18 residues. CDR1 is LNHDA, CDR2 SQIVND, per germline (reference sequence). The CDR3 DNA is TGTGCCAGTAGTATAGATCAGTTGCAGTCTTTTAGCAATCAGCCCCAGCATTTT. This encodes CASSIDQLQSFSNQPQHF.

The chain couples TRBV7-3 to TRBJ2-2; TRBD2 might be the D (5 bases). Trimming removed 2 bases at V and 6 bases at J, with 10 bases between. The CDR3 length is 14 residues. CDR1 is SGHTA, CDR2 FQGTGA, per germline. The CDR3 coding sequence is TGTGCCAGCAGCTTACTTTCGGGGTCCGGGGAGCTGTTTTTT. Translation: CASSLLSGSGELFF.

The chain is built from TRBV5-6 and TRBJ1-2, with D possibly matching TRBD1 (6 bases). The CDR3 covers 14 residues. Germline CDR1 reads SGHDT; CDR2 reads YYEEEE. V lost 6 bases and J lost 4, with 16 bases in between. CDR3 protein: CASIDDRSGYGYTF. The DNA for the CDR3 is TGTGCCAGCATCGACGACAGGAGCGGCTATGGCTACACCTTC.

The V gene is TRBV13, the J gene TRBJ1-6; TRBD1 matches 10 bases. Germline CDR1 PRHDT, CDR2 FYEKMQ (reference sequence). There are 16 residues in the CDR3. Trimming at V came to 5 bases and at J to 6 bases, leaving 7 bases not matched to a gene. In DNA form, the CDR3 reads TGTGCCAGCAGCCCGGACAGGGGGTCGTTTAATTCACCCCTCCACTTT. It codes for CASSPDRGSFNSPLHF.

The chain's CDR3 is CASTSGVHTEAFF. The CDR3 bases are TGTGCCAGCACCTCAGGGGTCCACACTGAAGCTTTCTTT. V gene TRBV2 combines with J gene TRBJ1-1, with D possibly TRBD1 on 6 matching bases. Trimming removed 7 bases at V and 3 bases at J, with 12 bases between. This CDR3 has 13 amino acids. Germline-derived CDR1 and CDR2 are SNHLY and FYNNEI.

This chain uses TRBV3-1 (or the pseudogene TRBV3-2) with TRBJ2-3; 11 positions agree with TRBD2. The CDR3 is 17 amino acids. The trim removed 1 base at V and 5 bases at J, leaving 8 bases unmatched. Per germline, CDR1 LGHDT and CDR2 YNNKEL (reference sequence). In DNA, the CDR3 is TGTGCCAGCAGCCAAGTCGGTAGCGGGGGGGCGGGAGATACGCAGTATTTT. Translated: CASSQVGSGGAGDTQYF.

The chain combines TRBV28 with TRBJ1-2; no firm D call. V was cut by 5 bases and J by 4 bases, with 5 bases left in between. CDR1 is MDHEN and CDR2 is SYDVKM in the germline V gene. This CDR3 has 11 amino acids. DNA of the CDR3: TGTGCCAGCAGTGCGTCCTATGGCTACACCTTC. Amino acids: CASSASYGYTF.

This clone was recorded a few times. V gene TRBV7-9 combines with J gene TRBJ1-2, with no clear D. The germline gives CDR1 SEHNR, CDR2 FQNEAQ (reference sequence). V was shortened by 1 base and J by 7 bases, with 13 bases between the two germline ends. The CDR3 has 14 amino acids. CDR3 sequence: CASSLVLWQFGYTF. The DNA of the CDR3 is TGTGCCAGCAGCTTAGTTTTGTGGCAGTTTGGCTACACCTTC. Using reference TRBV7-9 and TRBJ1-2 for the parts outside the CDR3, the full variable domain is DTGVSQNPRHKITKRGQNVTFRCDPISEHNRLYWYRQTLGQGPEFLTYFQNEAQLEKSRLLSDRFSAERPKGSFSTLEIQRTEQGDSAMYLCASSLVLWQFGYTFGSGTRLTVV.

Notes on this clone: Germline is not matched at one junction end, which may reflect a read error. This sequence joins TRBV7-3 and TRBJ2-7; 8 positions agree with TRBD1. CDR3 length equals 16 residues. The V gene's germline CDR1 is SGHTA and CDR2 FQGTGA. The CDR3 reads CASSLTTGGAFHEQYF. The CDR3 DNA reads TGTGCCAGCAGCCTAACCACAGGGGGTGCATTCCACGAGCAGTACTTC.

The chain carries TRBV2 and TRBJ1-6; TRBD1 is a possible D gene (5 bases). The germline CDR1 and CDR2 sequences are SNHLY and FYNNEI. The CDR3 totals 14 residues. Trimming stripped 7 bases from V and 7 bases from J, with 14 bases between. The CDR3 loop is CASTRQPVNSPLHF. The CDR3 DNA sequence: TGTGCCAGCACCAGACAGCCGGTCAATTCACCCCTCCACTTT.

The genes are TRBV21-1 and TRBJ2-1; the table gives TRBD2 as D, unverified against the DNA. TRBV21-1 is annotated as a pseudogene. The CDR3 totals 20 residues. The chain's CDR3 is CASSKKPYPRGPGAYNEQLF. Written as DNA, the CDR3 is TGTGCCAGCAGCAAAAAACCATACCCTAGGGGACCGGGAGCCTACAATGAGCAGCTCTTC.

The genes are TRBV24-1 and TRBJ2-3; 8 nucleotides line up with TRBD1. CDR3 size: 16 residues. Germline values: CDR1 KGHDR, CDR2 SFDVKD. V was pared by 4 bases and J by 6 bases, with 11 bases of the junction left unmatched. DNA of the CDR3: TGTGCCACCAGTGACCGGCACAGGGGGTTATTCGATACGCAGTATTTT. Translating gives CATSDRHRGLFDTQYF.

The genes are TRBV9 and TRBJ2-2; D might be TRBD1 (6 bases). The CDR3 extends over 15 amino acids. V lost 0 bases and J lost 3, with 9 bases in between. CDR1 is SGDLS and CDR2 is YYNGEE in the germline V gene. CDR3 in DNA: TGTGCCAGCAGCGTAGGGGGACACTACACCGGGGAGCTGTTTTTT. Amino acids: CASSVGGHYTGELFF.

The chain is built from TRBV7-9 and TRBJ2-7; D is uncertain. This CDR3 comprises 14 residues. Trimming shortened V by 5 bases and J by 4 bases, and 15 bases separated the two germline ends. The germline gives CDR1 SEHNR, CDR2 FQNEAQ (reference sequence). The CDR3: CASSPPAGRYEQYF. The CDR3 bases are TGTGCCAGCAGCCCACCGGCAGGCCGTTACGAGCAGTACTTC.

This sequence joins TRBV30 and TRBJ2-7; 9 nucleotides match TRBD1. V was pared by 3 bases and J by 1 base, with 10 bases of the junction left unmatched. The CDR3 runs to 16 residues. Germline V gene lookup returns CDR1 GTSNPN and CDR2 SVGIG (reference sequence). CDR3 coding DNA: TGTGCCTGGAGGCCTCCTCCGGGACAGGGTTCCTACGAGCAGTACTTC. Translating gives CAWRPPPGQGSYEQYF.

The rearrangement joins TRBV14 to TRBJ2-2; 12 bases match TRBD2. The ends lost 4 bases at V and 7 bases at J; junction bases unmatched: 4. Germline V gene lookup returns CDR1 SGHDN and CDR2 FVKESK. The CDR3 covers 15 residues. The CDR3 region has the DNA TGTGCCAGCAGCCCCCTAGCGGGGGGGATCGGGGAGCTGTTTTTT. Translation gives CASSPLAGGIGELFF. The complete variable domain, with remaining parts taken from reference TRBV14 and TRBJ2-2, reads EAGVTQFPSHSVIEKGQTVTLRCDPISGHDNLYWYRRVMGKEIKFLLHFVKESKQDESGMPNNRFLAERTGGTYSTLKVQPAELEDSGVYFCASSPLAGGIGELFFGEGSRLTVL.